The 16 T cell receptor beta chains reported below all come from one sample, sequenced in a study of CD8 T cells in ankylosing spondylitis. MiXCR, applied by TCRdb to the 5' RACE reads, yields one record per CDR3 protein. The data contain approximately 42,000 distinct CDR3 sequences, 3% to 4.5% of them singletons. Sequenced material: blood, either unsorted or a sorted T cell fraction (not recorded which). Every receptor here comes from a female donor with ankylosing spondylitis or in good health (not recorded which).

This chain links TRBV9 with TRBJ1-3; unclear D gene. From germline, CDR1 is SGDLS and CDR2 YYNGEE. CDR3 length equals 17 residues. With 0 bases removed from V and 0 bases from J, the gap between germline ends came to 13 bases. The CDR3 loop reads CASSVGPVASSGNTIYF. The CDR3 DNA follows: TGTGCCAGCAGCGTAGGGCCGGTGGCCAGCTCTGGAAACACCATATATTTT.

CDR3 amino acids: CASRLAKGISSRSPLHF. The CDR3 region has the DNA TGTGCAAGTCGCTTAGCGAAGGGCATCTCATCACGTTCACCCCTCCACTTT. The rearrangement joins TRBV12-2 to TRBJ1-6. TRBV12-2 is noted as a pseudogene. This CDR3 is 17 amino acids long.

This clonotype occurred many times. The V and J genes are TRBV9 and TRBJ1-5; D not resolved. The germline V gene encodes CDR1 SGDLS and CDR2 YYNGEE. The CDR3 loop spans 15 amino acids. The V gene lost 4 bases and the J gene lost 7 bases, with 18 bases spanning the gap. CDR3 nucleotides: TGTGCCAGCAGCCATTCAGGTTCGGGCAGGCAGCCCCAGCATTTT. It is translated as CASSHSGSGRQPQHF.

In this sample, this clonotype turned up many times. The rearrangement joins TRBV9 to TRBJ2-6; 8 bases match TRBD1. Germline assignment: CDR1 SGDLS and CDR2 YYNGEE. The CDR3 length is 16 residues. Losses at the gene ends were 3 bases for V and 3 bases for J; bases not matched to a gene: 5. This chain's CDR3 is CASSGTGTGGANVLTF. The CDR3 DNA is TGTGCCAGCAGCGGGACAGGGACAGGTGGGGCCAACGTCCTGACTTTC.

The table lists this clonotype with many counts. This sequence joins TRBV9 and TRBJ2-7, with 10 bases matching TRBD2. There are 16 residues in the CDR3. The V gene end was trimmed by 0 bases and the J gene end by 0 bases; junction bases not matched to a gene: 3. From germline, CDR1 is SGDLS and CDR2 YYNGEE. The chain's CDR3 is CASSVASGGPSYEQYF. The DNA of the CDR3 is TGTGCCAGCAGCGTAGCTAGCGGGGGACCCTCCTACGAGCAGTACTTC.

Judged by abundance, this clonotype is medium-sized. Written as DNA, the CDR3 is TGTGCCAGCAGCCCGGGACTATATGAAAAACTGTTTTTT. Its protein product is CASSPGLYEKLFF. This sequence joins TRBV9 and TRBJ1-4, with D possibly matching TRBD1 (5 bases). Germline values: CDR1 SGDLS, CDR2 YYNGEE. CDR3 length: 13 residues. The V gene lost 4 bases and the J gene lost 6 bases, with 10 bases spanning the gap. Variable domain in full (rest from reference TRBV9 and TRBJ1-4): DSGVTQTPKHLITATGQRVTLRCSPRSGDLSVYWYQQSLDQGLQFLIQYYNGEERAKGNILERFSAQQFPDLHSELNLSSLELGDSALYFCASSPGLYEKLFFGSGTQLSVL.

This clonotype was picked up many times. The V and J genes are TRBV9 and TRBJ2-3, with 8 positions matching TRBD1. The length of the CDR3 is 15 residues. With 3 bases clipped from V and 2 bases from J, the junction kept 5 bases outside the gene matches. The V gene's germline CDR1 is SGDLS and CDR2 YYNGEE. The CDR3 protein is CASSAQGAPTDTQYF. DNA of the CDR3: TGTGCCAGCAGCGCTCAGGGGGCGCCCACAGATACGCAGTATTTT.

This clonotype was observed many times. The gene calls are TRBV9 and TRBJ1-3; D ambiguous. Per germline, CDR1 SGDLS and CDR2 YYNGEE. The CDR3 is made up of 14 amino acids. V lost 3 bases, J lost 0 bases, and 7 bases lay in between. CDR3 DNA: TGTGCCAGCAGCGGCGGTTTCTCTGGAAACACCATATATTTT. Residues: CASSGGFSGNTIYF.

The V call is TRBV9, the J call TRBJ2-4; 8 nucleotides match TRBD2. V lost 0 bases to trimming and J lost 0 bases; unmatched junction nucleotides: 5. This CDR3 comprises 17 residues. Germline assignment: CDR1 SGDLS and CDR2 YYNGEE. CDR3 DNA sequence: TGTGCCAGCAGCGTAGGTCCGGGAGGGGTAGCCAAAAACATTCAGTACTTC. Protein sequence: CASSVGPGGVAKNIQYF.

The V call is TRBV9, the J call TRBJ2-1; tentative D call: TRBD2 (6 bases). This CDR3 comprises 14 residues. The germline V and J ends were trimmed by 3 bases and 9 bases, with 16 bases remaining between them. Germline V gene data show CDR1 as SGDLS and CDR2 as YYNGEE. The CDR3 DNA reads TGTGCCAGCAGCGGAGCGGGCTTGCTTGTTGAGCAGTTCTTC. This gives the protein CASSGAGLLVEQFF.

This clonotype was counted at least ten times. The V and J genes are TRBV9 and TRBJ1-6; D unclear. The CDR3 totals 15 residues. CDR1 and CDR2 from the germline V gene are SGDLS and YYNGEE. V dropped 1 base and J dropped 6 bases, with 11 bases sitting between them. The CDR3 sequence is CASSVNLGSNSPLHF. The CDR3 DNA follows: TGTGCCAGCAGCGTAAATTTGGGGAGTAATTCACCCCTCCACTTT. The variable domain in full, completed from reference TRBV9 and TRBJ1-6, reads DSGVTQTPKHLITATGQRVTLRCSPRSGDLSVYWYQQSLDQGLQFLIQYYNGEERAKGNILERFSAQQFPDLHSELNLSSLELGDSALYFCASSVNLGSNSPLHFGNGTRLTVT.

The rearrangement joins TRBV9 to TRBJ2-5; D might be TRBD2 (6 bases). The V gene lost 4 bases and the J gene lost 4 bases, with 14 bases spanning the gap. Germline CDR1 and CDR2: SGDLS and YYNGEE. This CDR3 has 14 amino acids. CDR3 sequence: CASSSSGTSETQYF. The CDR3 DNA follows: TGTGCCAGCAGCTCGAGTGGGACTTCAGAGACCCAGTACTTC. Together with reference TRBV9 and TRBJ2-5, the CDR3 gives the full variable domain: DSGVTQTPKHLITATGQRVTLRCSPRSGDLSVYWYQQSLDQGLQFLIQYYNGEERAKGNILERFSAQQFPDLHSELNLSSLELGDSALYFCASSSSGTSETQYFGPGTRLLVL.

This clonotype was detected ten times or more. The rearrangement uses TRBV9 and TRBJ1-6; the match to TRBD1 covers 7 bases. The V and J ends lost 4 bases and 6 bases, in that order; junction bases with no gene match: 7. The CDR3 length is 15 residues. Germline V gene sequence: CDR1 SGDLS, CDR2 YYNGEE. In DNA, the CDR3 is TGTGCCAGCAGCCCCCGGGACAGTGGTAATTCACCCCTCCACTTT. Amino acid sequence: CASSPRDSGNSPLHF.

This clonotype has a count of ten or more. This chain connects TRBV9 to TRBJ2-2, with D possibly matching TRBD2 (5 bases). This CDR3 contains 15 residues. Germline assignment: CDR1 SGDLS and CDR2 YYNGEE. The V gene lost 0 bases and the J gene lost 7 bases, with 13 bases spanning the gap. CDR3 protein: CASSVELYRDGELFF. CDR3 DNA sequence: TGTGCCAGCAGCGTAGAATTGTACCGGGACGGGGAGCTGTTTTTT.

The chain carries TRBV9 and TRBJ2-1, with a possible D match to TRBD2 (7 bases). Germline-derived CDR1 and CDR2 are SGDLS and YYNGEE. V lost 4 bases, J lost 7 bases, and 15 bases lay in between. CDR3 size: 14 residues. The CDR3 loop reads CASSPVGRGNEQFF. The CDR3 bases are TGTGCCAGCAGCCCCGTGGGGAGGGGGAATGAGCAGTTCTTC.

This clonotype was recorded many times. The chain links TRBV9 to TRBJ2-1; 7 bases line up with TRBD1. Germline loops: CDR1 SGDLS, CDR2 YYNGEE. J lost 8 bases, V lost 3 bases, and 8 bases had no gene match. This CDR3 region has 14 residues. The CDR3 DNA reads TGTGCCAGCAGCGCTGGGACAGCTTCGTATGAGCAGTTCTTC. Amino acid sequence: CASSAGTASYEQFF.